This T cell receptor beta chain emerged from a study of Ad26.COV2.S vaccination and SARS-CoV-2 variants. Study summary: By the intramuscular route, Ad26.COV2.S was given once, or twice 56 days apart. Study-level findings and limits: Total T cell responses were possibly underestimated by TCR breadth and depth analyses.

This clone has just a few counts. Antigen: not known. This sample's treatment: some 20 received Ad26.COV2.S at low or high dose, single or two shots; about 5 received placebo; per-sample allocation not given. Specimen acquisition occurred on day 63 following the initial vaccine or placebo injection. Vaccine was an Ad26 vector expressing Wuhan-strain SARS-CoV-2 spike. Method: immunoSEQ multiplex PCR; TCRdb's copy keeps in-frame clones and lacks some. The table has 300,000 to 400,000 clones, over 75% seen once. CDR3 length equals 12 residues. Per germline, CDR1 DFQATT and CDR2 SNEGSKA (reference sequence). V was pared by 3 bases and J by 4 bases, with 9 bases between.

This chain connects TRBV20-1 to TRBJ1-2, with a tentative D call TRBD1 (5 bases). This sequence was found in a person aged 18 to 65 who received the Ad26.COV2.S COVID-19 vaccine or a placebo. The material was peripheral blood, obtained in a trial of Ad26.COV2.S vaccine versus placebo. CDR3: CSASGGVYGYTF. The CDR3 region has the DNA TGCAGTGCTAGTGGAGGGGTCTATGGCTACACCTTC.